Listed below are T cell receptor beta chains from one sample, sequenced in a study of graft-versus-host responses after intestinal transplantation. The repertoire was sequenced with immunoSEQ multiplex PCR; TCRdb's copy has only in-frame clones and lacks some. The table shows about 54,000 clones, with 75% to 95% occurring only once. This specimen consisted of PBMCs, obtained 650 to 670 days after intestinal transplant. Receptors originate from a human patient who received an intestinal transplant, so some T cells may come from the graft donor. Both conserved end residues are part of each CDR3. The D gene is left open where the match is weak. Clone size is shown for a subset of rows, as once, few, many or a class of expanded clone.

CDR3 protein: CASSESVAGQETQYF; CDR3 DNA: TGCGCCAGCAGTGAGTCGGTGGCAGGGCAAGAGACCCAGTACTTC; V gene: TRBV10-1; CDR3 length: 15; clone size: -; D gene: -; J gene: TRBJ2-5
CDR3 protein: CASSFTPGELFF; CDR3 DNA: TGTGCCAGCAGTTTCACCCCCGGGGAGCTGTTTTTT; V gene: TRBV27; CDR3 length: 12; clone size: -; D gene: -; J gene: TRBJ2-2
CDR3 protein: CASSPPGLAGETQYF; CDR3 DNA: TGTGCCAGCTCACCCCCGGGACTAGCGGGTGAGACCCAGTACTTC; V gene: TRBV18; CDR3 length: 15; clone size: -; D gene: TRBD2; J gene: TRBJ2-5
CDR3 protein: CASSPTGGGQPQHF; CDR3 DNA: TGCGCCAGCAGTCCGACAGGGGGAGGCCAGCCCCAGCATTTT; V gene: TRBV10-1; CDR3 length: 14; clone size: -; D gene: TRBD1; J gene: TRBJ1-5
CDR3 protein: CASSLRGADTEAFF; CDR3 DNA: TGCGCCAGCAGCCTGCGGGGCGCGGACACTGAAGCTTTCTTT; V gene: TRBV4-1; CDR3 length: 14; clone size: -; D gene: -; J gene: TRBJ1-1
CDR3 protein: CASSFPDPNYGYTF; CDR3 DNA: TGTGCCAGCAGCTTCCCCGACCCTAACTATGGCTACACCTTC; V gene: TRBV5-8; CDR3 length: 14; clone size: -; D gene: -; J gene: TRBJ1-2
CDR3 protein: CAISERGQSYEQYF; CDR3 DNA: TGTGCCATCAGTGAGAGGGGACAATCCTACGAGCAGTACTTC; V gene: TRBV10-3; CDR3 length: 14; clone size: -; D gene: -; J gene: TRBJ2-7
CDR3 protein: CASSRGPSTNEKLFF; CDR3 DNA: TGTGCCAGCTCACGGGGACCGTCAACTAATGAAAAACTGTTTTTT; V gene: TRBV18; CDR3 length: 15; clone size: once; D gene: -; J gene: TRBJ1-4
CDR3 protein: CVSSSGSLAKNIQYF; CDR3 DNA: TGCGTCAGCAGCTCGGGATCTTTAGCCAAAAACATTCAGTACTTC; V gene: TRBV5-1; CDR3 length: 15; clone size: once; D gene: -; J gene: TRBJ2-4
CDR3 protein: CASSKRQGLDTFYEQFF; CDR3 DNA: TGTGCCAGCAGCAAGCGACAGGGACTCGACACTTTCTATGAGCAGTTCTTC; V gene: TRBV13; CDR3 length: 17; clone size: -; D gene: -; J gene: TRBJ2-1
CDR3 protein: CASSSSSSGGARTPDTQYF; CDR3 DNA: TGTGCCAGCAGCTCCTCCTCTAGCGGGGGGGCTCGGACTCCGGATACGCAGTATTTT; V gene: TRBV7-3; CDR3 length: 19; clone size: -; D gene: TRBD2; J gene: TRBJ2-3
CDR3 protein: CASSEDAGGGGTNEKLFF; CDR3 DNA: TGTGCCAGCAGTGAAGATGCAGGGGGCGGGGGAACTAATGAAAAACTGTTTTTT; V gene: TRBV6-1; CDR3 length: 18; clone size: few; D gene: TRBD1; J gene: TRBJ1-4
CDR3 protein: CASSTPSTGGTEAFF; CDR3 DNA: TGTGCCAGCAGTACGCCTTCTACAGGGGGCACTGAAGCTTTCTTT; V gene: TRBV27; CDR3 length: 15; clone size: -; D gene: TRBD1; J gene: TRBJ1-1
CDR3 protein: CAINGVSYEQYF; CDR3 DNA: TGTGCCATCAATGGGGTCTCCTACGAGCAGTACTTC; V gene: TRBV10-3; CDR3 length: 12; clone size: -; D gene: -; J gene: TRBJ2-7